This T cell receptor beta chain was recorded in a study of T cells in narcolepsy. Study-level points and caveats: In some patient and control memory CD4+ samples, autoreactive clones were absent. Autoreactive HCRT-specific and TRIB2-specific clonotypes were marked in same-patient CSF-versus-blood CD4+ comparisons.

Comments on this clone: The antigen is unknown.

Sequenced by immunoSEQ multiplex PCR; TCRdb stores in-frame clones only, minus some. The repertoire holds just under 30,000 clones, about 89% seen once, with more than 0.75% in the top ten. CDR1 SGHTA and CDR2 FQGNSA come from the germline V gene. The CDR3 totals 12 residues. Between the trimmed V and J ends, which lost 6 bases and 4 bases, there was a span of 10 bases. The sequence was obtained from a human donor in good health. The sample consisted of memory (CD45RA-) CD4+ T cells from blood. This sequence joins TRBV7-2 and TRBJ2-7; D is possibly TRBD1 (5 bases). The CDR3 region is CASRGAGYEQYF. The CDR3 DNA is TGTGCCAGCAGAGGAGCAGGGTACGAGCAGTACTTC.